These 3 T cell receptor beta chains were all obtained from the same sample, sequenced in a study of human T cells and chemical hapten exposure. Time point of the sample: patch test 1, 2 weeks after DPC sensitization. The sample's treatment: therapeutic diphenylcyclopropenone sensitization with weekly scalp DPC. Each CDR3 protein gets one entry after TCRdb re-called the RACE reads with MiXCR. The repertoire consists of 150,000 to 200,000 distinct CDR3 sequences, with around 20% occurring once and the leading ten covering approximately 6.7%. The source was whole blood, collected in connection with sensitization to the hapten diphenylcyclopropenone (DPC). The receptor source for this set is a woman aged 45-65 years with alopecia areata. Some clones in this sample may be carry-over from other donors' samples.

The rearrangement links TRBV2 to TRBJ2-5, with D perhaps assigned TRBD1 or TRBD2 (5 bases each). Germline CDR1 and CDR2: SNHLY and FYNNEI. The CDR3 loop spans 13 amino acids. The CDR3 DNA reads TGTGCGAGTGTTAGGGATTGGGGGGAGACCCAGTACTTC. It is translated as CASVRDWGETQYF.

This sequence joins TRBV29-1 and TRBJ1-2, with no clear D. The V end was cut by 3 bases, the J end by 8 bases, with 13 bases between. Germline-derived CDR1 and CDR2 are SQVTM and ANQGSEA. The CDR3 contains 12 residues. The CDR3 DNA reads TGCAGCGTTGACAGTGCGCCGGGGGGCTACACCTTC. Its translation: CSVDSAPGGYTF.

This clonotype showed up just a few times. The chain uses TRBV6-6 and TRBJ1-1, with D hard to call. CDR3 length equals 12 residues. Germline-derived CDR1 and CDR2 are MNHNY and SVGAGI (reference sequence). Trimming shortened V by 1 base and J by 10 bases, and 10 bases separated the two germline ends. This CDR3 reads CASSYLTDGAFF. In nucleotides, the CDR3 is TGTGCCAGCAGTTACTTGACCGACGGAGCTTTCTTT.